This T cell receptor beta chain derives from a study of blood T cell repertoires in COVID-19. Looking at the study overall: The analysed material was cDNA or gDNA that came from T cells, B-cell-depleted T cells, or PBMCs.

This CDR3 has 13 amino acids. The V gene's germline CDR1 is SGHTS and CDR2 YDEGEE. V shed 0 bases and J shed 8 bases, with 11 bases lying between them. Per the original methods: Amplification with reference gene primers provided the estimates of nucleated cell counts. Profiled with immunoSEQ multiplex PCR; TCRdb holds only in-frame clones, not every one. The V and J calls and clone size were taken over from that table, and D and trimming were inferred from the DNA. The repertoire holds roughly 120,000 clones, with about 84% as singletons. This receptor was obtained from a human donor in a cohort sampled during active COVID-19. Material for sequencing was peripheral blood. The V call is TRBV5-8, the J call TRBJ1-2; D unresolved. DNA for the CDR3: TGTGCCAGCAGCTTGGAGAGGAGAGGGGGCTACACCTTC. As protein: CASSLERRGGYTF.